These 10 T cell receptor beta chains were all obtained from the same sample, sequenced in a study of CD8+ T cells in alopecia areata. Reverse transcribed after extraction, RNA yielded cDNA as the sequencing template. Using immunoSEQ multiplex PCR, the repertoire was profiled, and TCRdb retains in-frame clones only, with some absent. The sample lists around 250,000 clones, roughly two thirds occurring once. The specimen was CD4+ T cells sorted from blood, collected at week 0. The receptors originated from a human donor with alopecia areata.

This clone was counted a few times. The chain is built from TRBV2 and TRBJ2-7, with D perhaps being TRBD1 or TRBD2 (5 bases each). V dropped 3 bases and J dropped 5 bases, with 8 bases sitting between them. CDR1 and CDR2 from the germline V gene are SNHLY and FYNNEI. The CDR3 is made up of 12 amino acids. CDR3: CASSDRDHEQYF. The DNA for the CDR3 is TGTGCCAGCAGTGACAGGGACCACGAGCAGTACTTC.

This clone occurred a few times. The chain links TRBV30 to TRBJ1-1; D uncertain. The CDR3 runs 12 residues. V lost 0 bases, J lost 5 bases, and 7 bases lay in between. CDR1 is GTSNPN and CDR2 is SVGIG in the germline V gene (reference sequence). CDR3 amino acids: CAWSVRHTEAFF. CDR3 bases: TGTGCCTGGAGTGTGCGGCATACTGAAGCTTTCTTT.

The chain has TRBV2 and TRBJ2-1, with 9 bases fitting TRBD1. Trimming cost V 8 bases and J 9 bases; bases outside gene matches: 8. In germline, CDR1 is SNHLY, CDR2 FYNNEI. The CDR3 has 13 amino acids. CDR3 amino acids: CASWEQGAIEQFF. The CDR3 coding sequence is TGTGCCAGCTGGGAACAGGGGGCGATTGAGCAGTTCTTC.

The J gene is TRBJ2-6, the V gene TRBV5-6; D remains ambiguous. Trimming removed 8 bases from V and 2 bases from J, with 8 bases in between. Per the germline V gene, CDR1 is SGHDT and CDR2 is YYEEEE. The CDR3 loop spans 13 amino acids. CDR3 sequence: CASLTTGANVLTF. CDR3 DNA sequence: TGTGCCAGTTTAACAACTGGGGCCAACGTCCTGACTTTC.

The chain employs TRBV9 and TRBJ2-7; D is tentatively TRBD1 or TRBD2 (5 bases each). The CDR3 length is 13 residues. V shed 4 bases and J shed 0 bases, with 8 bases lying between them. Per germline, CDR1 SGDLS and CDR2 YYNGEE. The CDR3 bases are TGTGCCAGCAGCCGGGGCAGCTCCTACGAGCAGTACTTC. This codes for CASSRGSSYEQYF.

CDR3 in amino acids: CASSETDTQYF. The CDR3 DNA is TGTGCCAGCAGTGAGACAGATACGCAGTATTTT. J is TRBJ2-3 and V is TRBV2; D uncertain. The V end was cut by 3 bases, the J end by 3 bases, with 1 base between. Germline V gives CDR1 SNHLY, CDR2 FYNNEI. The CDR3 loop spans 11 amino acids.

The chain links TRBV2 to TRBJ2-1, with D maybe TRBD2 (6 bases). The CDR3 runs 14 residues. Germline V gives CDR1 SNHLY, CDR2 FYNNEI. The V gene lost 5 bases and the J gene lost 5 bases, with 13 bases spanning the gap. CDR3 sequence: CASSKRLDDNEQFF. Written as DNA, the CDR3 is TGTGCCAGCAGTAAACGACTAGACGACAATGAGCAGTTCTTC.

J is TRBJ1-6 and V is TRBV12-5; D is uncertain. CDR1 and CDR2 (germline): LGHNT, FRNRAP. This CDR3 spans 13 amino acids. V lost 6 bases, J lost 8 bases, and 11 bases lay in between. CDR3 nucleotide sequence: TGTGCTAGTGGCCCGTCTTGGGATTCACCCCTCCACTTT. This encodes CASGPSWDSPLHF.

CDR3: CSVVWGANEQFF. For the CDR3, the DNA is TGCAGCGTTGTATGGGGGGCAAATGAGCAGTTCTTC. The chain joins TRBV29-1 to TRBJ2-1; either TRBD1 or TRBD2 may fit D (6 bases each). V was clipped by 4 bases and J by 7 bases, with 11 bases between them. Germline V gene sequence: CDR1 SQVTM, CDR2 ANQGSEA. CDR3 size: 12 residues.

The chain couples TRBV28 to TRBJ1-4; D ambiguous. The CDR3 is 15 residues long. Germline CDR1 MDHEN, CDR2 SYDVKM. Trimming pared 5 bases from V and 7 bases from J, leaving 17 bases between. The CDR3 loop reads CASSPPTSSAEKLFF. CDR3 DNA: TGTGCCAGCAGTCCACCGACATCGTCGGCTGAAAAACTGTTTTTT.